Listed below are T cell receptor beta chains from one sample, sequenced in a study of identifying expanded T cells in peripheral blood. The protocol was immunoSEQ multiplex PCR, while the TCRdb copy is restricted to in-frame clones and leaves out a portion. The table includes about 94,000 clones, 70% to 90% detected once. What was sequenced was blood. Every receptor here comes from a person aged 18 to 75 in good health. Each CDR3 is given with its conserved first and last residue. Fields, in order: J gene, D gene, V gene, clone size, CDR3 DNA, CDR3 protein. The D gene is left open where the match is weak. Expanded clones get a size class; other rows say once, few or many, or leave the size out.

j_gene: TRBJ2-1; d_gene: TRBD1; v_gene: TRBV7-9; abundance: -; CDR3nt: TGTGCCAGCAGCCACACCGGGACAGGCGCGGATGAGCAGTTCTTC; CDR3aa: CASSHTGTGADEQFF
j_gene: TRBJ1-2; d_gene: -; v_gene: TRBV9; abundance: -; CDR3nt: TGTGCCAGCAGCGTAACCGGGGGGGACTATGGCTACACCTTC; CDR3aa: CASSVTGGDYGYTF
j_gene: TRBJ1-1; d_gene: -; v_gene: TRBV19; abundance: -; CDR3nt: TGTGCCAGTAGTATAATTTATGGACCGAACACTGAAGCTTTCTTT; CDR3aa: CASSIIYGPNTEAFF
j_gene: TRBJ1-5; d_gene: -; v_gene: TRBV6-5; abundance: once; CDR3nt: TGTGCCAGCAGTTATAGACGGAGCAATCAGCCCCAGCATTTT; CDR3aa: CASSYRRSNQPQHF
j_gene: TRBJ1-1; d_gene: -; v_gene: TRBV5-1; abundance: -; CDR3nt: TGCGCCAGCAGCTTGGGGACCATTTGGGGCACTGAAGCTTTCTTT; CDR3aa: CASSLGTIWGTEAFF
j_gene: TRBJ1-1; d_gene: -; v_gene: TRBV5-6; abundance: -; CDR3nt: TGTGCCAGCAGCTTAAACTCTCCTGAAGCTTTCTTT; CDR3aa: CASSLNSPEAFF
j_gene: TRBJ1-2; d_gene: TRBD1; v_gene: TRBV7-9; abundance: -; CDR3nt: TGTGCCAGCAGCTTAGGGACAGGGGCGGTCTATGGCTACACCTTC; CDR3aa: CASSLGTGAVYGYTF
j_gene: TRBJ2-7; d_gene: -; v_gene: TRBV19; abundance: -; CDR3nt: TGTGCCAGTAGGGAGCTGAGCTCCTACGAGCAGTACTTC; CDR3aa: CASRELSSYEQYF
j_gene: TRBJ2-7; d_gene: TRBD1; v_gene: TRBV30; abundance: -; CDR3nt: TGTGCCTGTTCCGACAGGGGAGATATCGAGCAGTACTTC; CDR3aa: CACSDRGDIEQYF
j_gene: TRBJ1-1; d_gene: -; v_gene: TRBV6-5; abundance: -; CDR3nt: TGTGCCAGCAGTTACACTCGACTGGGATCCACTGAAGCTTTCTTT; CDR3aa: CASSYTRLGSTEAFF
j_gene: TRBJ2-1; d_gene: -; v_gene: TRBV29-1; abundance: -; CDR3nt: TGCAGCGTTGACCCCGGGACAAAGGGAGGCAATGAGCAGTTCTTC; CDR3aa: CSVDPGTKGGNEQFF
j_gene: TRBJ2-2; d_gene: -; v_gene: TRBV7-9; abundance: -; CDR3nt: TGTGCCAGCAGCTTAGTGGGGGAGCTGTTTTTT; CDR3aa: CASSLVGELFF
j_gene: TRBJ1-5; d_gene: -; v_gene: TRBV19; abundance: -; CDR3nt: TGTGCCAGTAGTACAACTCAGGGGCGAGTTGGACAGCCCCAGCATTTT; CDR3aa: CASSTTQGRVGQPQHF
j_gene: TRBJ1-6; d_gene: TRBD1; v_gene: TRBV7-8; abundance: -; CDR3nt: TGTGCCAGCAGCACTGACAGGGGGAATTCACCCCTCCACTTT; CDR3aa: CASSTDRGNSPLHF
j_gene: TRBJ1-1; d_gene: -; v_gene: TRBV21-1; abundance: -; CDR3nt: TGTGCCAGCAGCAAAAGCGGAGGGGGGAGAGCTTTCTTT; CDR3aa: CASSKSGGGRAFF
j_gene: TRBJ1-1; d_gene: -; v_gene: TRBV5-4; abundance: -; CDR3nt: TGTGCCAGCAGCTTAGGGGAGTTGGCGGTTCGGTTCTTT; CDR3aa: CASSLGELAVRFF
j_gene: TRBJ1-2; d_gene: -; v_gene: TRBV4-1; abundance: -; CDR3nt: TGCGCCAGCAGCCAAGATTGGAGGGAAAACTATGGCTACACCTTC; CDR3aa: CASSQDWRENYGYTF
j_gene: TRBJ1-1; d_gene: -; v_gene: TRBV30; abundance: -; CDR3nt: TGTGCCTGGAGTGAGTTGGGCCGCGGAACTGAAGCTTTCTTT; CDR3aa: CAWSELGRGTEAFF
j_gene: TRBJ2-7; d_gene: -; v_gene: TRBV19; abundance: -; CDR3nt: TGTGCCAGTAGTATAGCTCCGGGGTACGAGCAGTACTTC; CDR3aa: CASSIAPGYEQYF
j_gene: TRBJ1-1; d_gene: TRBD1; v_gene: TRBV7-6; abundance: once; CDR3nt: TGTGCCAGCAGCCTCCTCAAACAGGGGCCAGCTTTCTTT; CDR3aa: CASSLLKQGPAFF
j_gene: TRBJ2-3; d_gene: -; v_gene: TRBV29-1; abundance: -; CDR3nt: TGCAGCGTTGATACGGGCGAGGAGGATACGCAGTATTTT; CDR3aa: CSVDTGEEDTQYF
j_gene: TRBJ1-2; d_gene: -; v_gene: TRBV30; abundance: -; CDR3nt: TGTGCCGGGAGGGGGGTTTATGGCTACACCTTC; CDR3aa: CAGRGVYGYTF